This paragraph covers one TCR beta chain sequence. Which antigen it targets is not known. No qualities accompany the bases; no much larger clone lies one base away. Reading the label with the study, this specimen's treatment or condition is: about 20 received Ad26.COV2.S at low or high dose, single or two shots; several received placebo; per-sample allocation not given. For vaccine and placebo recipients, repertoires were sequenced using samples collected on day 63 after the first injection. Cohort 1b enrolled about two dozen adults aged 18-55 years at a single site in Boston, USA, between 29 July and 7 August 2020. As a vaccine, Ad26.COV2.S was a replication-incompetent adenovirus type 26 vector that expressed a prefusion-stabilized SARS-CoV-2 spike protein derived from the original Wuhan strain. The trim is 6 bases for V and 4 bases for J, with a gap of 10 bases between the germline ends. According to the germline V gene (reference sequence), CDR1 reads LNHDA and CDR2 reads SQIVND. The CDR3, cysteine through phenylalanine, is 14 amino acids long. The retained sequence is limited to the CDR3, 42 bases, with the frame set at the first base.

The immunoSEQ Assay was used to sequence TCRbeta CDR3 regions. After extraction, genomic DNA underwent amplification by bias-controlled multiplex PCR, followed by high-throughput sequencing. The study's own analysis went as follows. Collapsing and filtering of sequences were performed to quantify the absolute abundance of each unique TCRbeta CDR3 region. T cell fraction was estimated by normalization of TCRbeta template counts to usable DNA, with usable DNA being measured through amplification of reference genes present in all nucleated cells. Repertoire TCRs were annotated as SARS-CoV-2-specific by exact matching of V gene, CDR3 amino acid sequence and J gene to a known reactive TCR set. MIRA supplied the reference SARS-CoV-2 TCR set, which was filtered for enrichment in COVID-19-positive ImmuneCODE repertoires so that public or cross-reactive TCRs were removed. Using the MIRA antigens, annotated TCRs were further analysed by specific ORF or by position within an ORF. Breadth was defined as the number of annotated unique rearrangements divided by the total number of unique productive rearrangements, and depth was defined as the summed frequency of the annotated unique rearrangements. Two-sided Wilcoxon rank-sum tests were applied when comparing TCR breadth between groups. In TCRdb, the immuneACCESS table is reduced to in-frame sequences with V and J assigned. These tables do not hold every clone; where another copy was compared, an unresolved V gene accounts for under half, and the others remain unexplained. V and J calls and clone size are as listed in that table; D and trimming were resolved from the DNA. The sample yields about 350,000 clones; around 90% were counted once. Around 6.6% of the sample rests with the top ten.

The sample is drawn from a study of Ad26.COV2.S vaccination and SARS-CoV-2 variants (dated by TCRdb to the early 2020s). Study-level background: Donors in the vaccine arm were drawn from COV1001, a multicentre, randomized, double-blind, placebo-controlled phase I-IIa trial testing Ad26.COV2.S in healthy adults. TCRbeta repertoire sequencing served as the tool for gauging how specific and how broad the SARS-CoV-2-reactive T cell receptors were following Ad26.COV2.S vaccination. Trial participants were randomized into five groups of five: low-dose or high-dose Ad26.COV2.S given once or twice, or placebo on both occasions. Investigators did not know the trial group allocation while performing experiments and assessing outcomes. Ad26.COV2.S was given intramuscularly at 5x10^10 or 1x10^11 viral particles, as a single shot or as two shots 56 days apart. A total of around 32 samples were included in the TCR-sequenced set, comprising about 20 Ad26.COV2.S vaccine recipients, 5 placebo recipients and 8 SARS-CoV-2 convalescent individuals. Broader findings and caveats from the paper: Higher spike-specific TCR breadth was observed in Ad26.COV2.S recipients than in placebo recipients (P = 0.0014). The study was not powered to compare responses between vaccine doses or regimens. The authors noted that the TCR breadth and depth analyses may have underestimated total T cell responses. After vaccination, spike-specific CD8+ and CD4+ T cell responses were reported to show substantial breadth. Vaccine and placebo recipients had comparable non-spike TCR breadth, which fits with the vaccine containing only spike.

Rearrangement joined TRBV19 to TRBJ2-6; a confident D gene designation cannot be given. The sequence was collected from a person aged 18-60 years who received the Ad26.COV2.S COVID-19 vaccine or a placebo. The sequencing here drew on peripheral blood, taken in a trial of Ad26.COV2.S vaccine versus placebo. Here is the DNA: TGTGCCAGTAGCACCGTTGGGGGGGCCAACGTCCTGACTTTC. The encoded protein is CASSTVGGANVLTF.